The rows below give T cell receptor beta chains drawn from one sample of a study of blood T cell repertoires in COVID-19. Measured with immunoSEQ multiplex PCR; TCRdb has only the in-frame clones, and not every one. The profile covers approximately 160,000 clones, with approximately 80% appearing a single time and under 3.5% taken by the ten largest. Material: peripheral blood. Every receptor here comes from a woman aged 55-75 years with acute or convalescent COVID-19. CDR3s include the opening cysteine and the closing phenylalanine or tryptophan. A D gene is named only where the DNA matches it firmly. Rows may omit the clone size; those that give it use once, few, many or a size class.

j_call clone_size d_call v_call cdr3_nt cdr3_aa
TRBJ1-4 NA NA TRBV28 TGTGCCAGTTCTGGAGGTGGTAATGAAAAACTGTTTTTT CASSGGGNEKLFF
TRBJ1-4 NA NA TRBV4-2 TGTGCCAGCAGCCAGCTAGAAGGGTGGTCAGGGCATGTCGCAACTAATGAAAAACTGTTTTTT CASSQLEGWSGHVATNEKLFF
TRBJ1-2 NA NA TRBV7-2 TGTGCCAGCAGCTTAGGACAGGACTCCTATGGCTACACCTTC CASSLGQDSYGYTF
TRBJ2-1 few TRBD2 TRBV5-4 TGTGCCAGCAACCCCGGGGGGTCGGGGAATGAGCAGTTCTTC CASNPGGSGNEQFF
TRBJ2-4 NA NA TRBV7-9 TGTGCCAGCAGCTTAGTACCCACAGGGAGCAAAAACATTCAGTACTTC CASSLVPTGSKNIQYF
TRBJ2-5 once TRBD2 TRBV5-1 TGCGCCAGCAGCCAGACTAGCGGGGGAGGGACCCAGTACTTC CASSQTSGGGTQYF
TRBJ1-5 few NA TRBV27 TGTGCCAGCAGTTTGACCGCATGGGAGGTGGGCAATCAGCCCCAGCATTTT CASSLTAWEVGNQPQHF
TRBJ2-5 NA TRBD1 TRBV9 TGTGCCAGCAGCGTAGGAGGACAGGGGGCGCGGGAGACCCAGTACTTC CASSVGGQGARETQYF
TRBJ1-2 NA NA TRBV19 TGTGCCAGTAGTCCCACCGGGACTAACTATGGCTACACCTTC CASSPTGTNYGYTF
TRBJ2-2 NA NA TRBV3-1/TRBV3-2 TGTGCCAGCAGCCAAGACAGGGCCGGGGAGCTGTTTTTT CASSQDRAGELFF
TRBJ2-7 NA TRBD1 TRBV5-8 TGTGCCAGCAGCCACGCGGACAGGGATTGGGGAGAGCAGTACTTC CASSHADRDWGEQYF
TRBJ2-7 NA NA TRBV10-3 TGTGCCATCAGTGAATCTAACACAGGCTTAAACTCCTACGAGCAGTACTTC CAISESNTGLNSYEQYF
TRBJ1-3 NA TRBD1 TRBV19 TGTGCCAGTATGGGACAGGGGTCTGGAAACACCATATATTTT CASMGQGSGNTIYF
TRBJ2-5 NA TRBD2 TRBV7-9 TGTGCCAGCAGCTTAGCGGGGGGGAAGGAGACCCAGTACTTC CASSLAGGKETQYF
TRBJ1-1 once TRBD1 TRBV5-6 TGTGCCAGCACCTATCTGAACAGGGGCTCTGAAGCTTTCTTT CASTYLNRGSEAFF
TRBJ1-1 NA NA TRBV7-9 TGTGCCAGCAGCTTTCTTGACACTGAAGCTTTCTTT CASSFLDTEAFF
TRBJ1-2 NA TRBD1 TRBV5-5 TGTGCCAGCAGCTTGGACCCAGGGGGTCTAAATGGCTACACCTTC CASSLDPGGLNGYTF
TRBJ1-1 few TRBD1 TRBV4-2 TGTGCCAGCAGCCAAGATCCAGGGGAGACAGGGAGCACTGAAGCTTTCTTT CASSQDPGETGSTEAFF
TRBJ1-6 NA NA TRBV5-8 TGTGCCAGCAGCTTGGGGGGGCCGAATTCACCCCTCCACTTT CASSLGGPNSPLHF
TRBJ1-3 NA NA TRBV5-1 TGCGCCAGCAGCTTCGGGGGAAGCACGGGAAACACCATATATTTT CASSFGGSTGNTIYF
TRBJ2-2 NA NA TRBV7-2 TGTGCCAGCAGCTCTTCAGGGTTAAACACCGGGGAGCTGTTTTTT CASSSSGLNTGELFF
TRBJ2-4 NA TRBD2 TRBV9 TGTGCCAGCTCCATGAATAGCGGGGGGGCCAACATTCAGTACTTC CASSMNSGGANIQYF
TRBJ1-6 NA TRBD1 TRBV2 TGTGCCAGCAGTGACGACAGGGGAAAAAGGTCACCCCTCCACTTT CASSDDRGKRSPLHF
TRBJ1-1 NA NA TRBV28 TGTGCCAGCAGCGGACATCGAGGGGGCACTGAAGCTTTCTTT CASSGHRGGTEAFF
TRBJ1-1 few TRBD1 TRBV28 TGTGCCATACAGGGGAAAGAACTCACTGAAGCTTTCTTT CAIQGKELTEAFF
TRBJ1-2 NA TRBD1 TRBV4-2 TGTGCCAGCAGCCCCTCTTCAGGACAGGCTGGATATGGCTACACCTTC CASSPSSGQAGYGYTF
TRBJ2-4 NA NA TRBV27 TGTGCCAGCAGTGGGCAAGCCAAAAACATTCAGTACTTC CASSGQAKNIQYF
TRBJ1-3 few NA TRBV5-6 TGTGCCAGCAGCTTCGAGGGCCTCTCTGGAAACACCATATATTTT CASSFEGLSGNTIYF
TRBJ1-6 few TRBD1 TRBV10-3 TGTGCCATCAGTGAGCGGGGGACAGGTGGAAGCTTCCACTTT CAISERGTGGSFHF
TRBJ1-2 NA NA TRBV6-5 TGTGCCAGCAGTTACTCACAGGCCCTCGGGGGCTATGGCTACACCTTC CASSYSQALGGYGYTF
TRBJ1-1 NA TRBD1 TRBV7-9 TGTGCCAGCAGCTTACTACAGGGGGCCGGTGAAGCTTTCTTT CASSLLQGAGEAFF
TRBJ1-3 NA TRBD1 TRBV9 TGTGCCAGCAGCTGGACAGGGAATTCTGGAAACACCATATATTTT CASSWTGNSGNTIYF
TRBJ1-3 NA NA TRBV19 TGTGCCAGTAGTATGGTGGACTATTCTGGAAACACCATATATTTT CASSMVDYSGNTIYF
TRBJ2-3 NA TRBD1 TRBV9 TGTGCCAGCAGCGTAGAGGGACAGGGATATGAGGATACGCAGTATTTT CASSVEGQGYEDTQYF
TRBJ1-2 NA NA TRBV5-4 TGTGCCAGCAGCGAGGACACAGTGGGCTACACCTTC CASSEDTVGYTF
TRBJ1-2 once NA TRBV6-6 TGTGCCAGCAGACCGGGGGGGGCGGTAGGCTACACCTTC CASRPGGAVGYTF
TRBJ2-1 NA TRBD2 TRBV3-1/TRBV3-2 TGTGCCAGCAGCCAAAAGGTGTGGGGACTAGCGGGCCCCTCCTACAATGAGCAGTTCTTC CASSQKVWGLAGPSYNEQFF
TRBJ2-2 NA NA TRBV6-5 TGTGCCAGCCGAAAGGACTCTCACCCCGGGGAGCTGTTTTTT CASRKDSHPGELFF
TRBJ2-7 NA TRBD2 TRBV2 TGTGCCAGCAGTGGACTAGCGGGGGACCCCGGCTACTTC CASSGLAGDPGYF
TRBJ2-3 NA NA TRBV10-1 TGCGCCAGCAGTGAGGGGACTCCAGGGACAGATACGCAGTATTTT CASSEGTPGTDTQYF
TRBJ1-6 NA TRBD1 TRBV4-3 TGCGCCAGCAGCCAGGACGGGACAGGAGCGTATAATTCACCCCTCCACTTT CASSQDGTGAYNSPLHF
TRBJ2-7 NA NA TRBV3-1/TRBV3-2 TGTGCCAGCAGCCAAGGGCCAGGGTACGAGCAGTACTTC CASSQGPGYEQYF
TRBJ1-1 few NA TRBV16 TGTGCCAGCAGCCCCCCTGAGTCTGAAGCTTTCTTT CASSPPESEAFF
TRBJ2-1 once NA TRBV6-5 TGTGCCAGCAGGCGGGTGAATGAGCAGTTCTTC CASRRVNEQFF